This T cell receptor beta chain was profiled in a study of blood T cell repertoires in COVID-19. Method: immunoSEQ multiplex PCR; TCRdb's copy keeps in-frame clones and lacks some. The sample has 400,000 to 450,000 clones; approximately 91% are singletons. V shed 4 bases and J 4 bases; nucleotides not matched to a gene: 4. Germline V gives CDR1 KGHSH, CDR2 LQKENI. The CDR3 is 15 residues long. The sequencing sample was made of peripheral blood. The rearrangement uses TRBV18 and TRBJ2-3; the match to TRBD2 covers 11 bases. The receptor was isolated from a woman aged 40 to 50 with COVID-19, enrolled during active disease. CDR3 loop: CASSRLAGGSDTQYF. CDR3 sequence (DNA): TGTGCCAGCTCACGGCTAGCGGGAGGATCAGATACGCAGTATTTT.